This is a list of T cell receptor beta chains from one sample in a study of molecular identifiers for immune sequencing clone quantification. TCRdb redid the calling of the PCR reads with MiXCR, one entry per CDR3 protein. The repertoire has more than 550,000 distinct CDR3 sequences, about 25% of them found once; the top ten carry 0.78%. Sequenced: naive CD8+ T cells from blood, with Jurkat cell RNA spiked in. The receptor source for this set is a human donor in good health. Some libraries in this study had Jurkat cell RNA spiked in. Each CDR3 is given with its conserved first and last residue. Each record gives: D gene, clone size, V gene, J gene, CDR3 protein, CDR3 DNA. D genes are given only for firm matches. The listing skips clone size in some rows; elsewhere it reads once, few, many or a size class.

D: TRBD1; size: -; V: TRBV5-8; J: TRBJ1-6; CDR3: CASSYRDRHPYSPLHF; DNA: TGTGCCAGCAGCTACCGGGACAGGCACCCTTATTCACCCCTCCACTTT
D: -; size: many; V: TRBV13; J: TRBJ1-1; CDR3: CASSPLRVSGNTEAFF; DNA: TGTGCCAGCAGCCCCCTACGGGTGTCGGGTAACACTGAAGCTTTCTTT
D: -; size: many; V: TRBV14; J: TRBJ2-2; CDR3: CASSPASRTGELFF; DNA: TGTGCCAGCAGCCCCGCGTCTCGCACCGGGGAGCTGTTTTTT
D: -; size: few; V: TRBV3-1; J: TRBJ1-3; CDR3: CASSHDGSSGNTIYF; DNA: TGTGCCAGCAGCCACGACGGCAGCTCTGGAAACACCATATATTTT
D: TRBD2; size: -; V: TRBV5-1; J: TRBJ2-7; CDR3: CASSLMSSGAYEQYF; DNA: TGCGCCAGCAGCTTGATGTCTAGCGGAGCCTACGAGCAGTACTTC
D: -; size: -; V: TRBV4-3; J: TRBJ1-3; CDR3: CASSQDFSGLTGNTIYF; DNA: TGCGCCAGCAGCCAAGATTTTAGCGGTTTGACTGGAAACACCATATATTTT
D: -; size: -; V: TRBV4-1; J: TRBJ2-2; CDR3: CASSQSSINAGTGELFF; DNA: TGCGCCAGCAGCCAATCATCAATCAACGCAGGGACCGGGGAGCTGTTTTTT
D: -; size: -; V: TRBV29-1; J: TRBJ2-7; CDR3: CSVLVLSYEQYF; DNA: TGCAGCGTTCTAGTTCTCTCCTACGAGCAGTACTTC
D: -; size: few; V: TRBV19; J: TRBJ1-1; CDR3: CASSMGQGSTEAFF; DNA: TGTGCCAGTAGTATGGGCCAGGGGAGCACTGAAGCTTTCTTT
D: -; size: few; V: TRBV6-2/TRBV6-3; J: TRBJ2-7; CDR3: CASSYGLIEQYF; DNA: TGTGCCAGCAGTTACGGACTGATAGAGCAGTACTTC
D: -; size: -; V: TRBV27; J: TRBJ2-3; CDR3: CASMWSGSTDTQYF; DNA: TGTGCCAGCATGTGGAGCGGTAGCACAGATACGCAGTATTTT
D: -; size: -; V: TRBV10-2; J: TRBJ1-2; CDR3: CASALNGYGYTF; DNA: TGCGCCAGCGCTCTCAATGGCTATGGCTACACCTTC
D: -; size: many; V: TRBV6-5; J: TRBJ1-5; CDR3: CASSQGSPNQPQHF; DNA: TGTGCCAGCAGCCAGGGCAGTCCCAATCAGCCCCAGCATTTT
D: -; size: many; V: TRBV28; J: TRBJ2-7; CDR3: CASSLATGGVEQYF; DNA: TGTGCCAGCAGTCTGGCCACAGGAGGCGTCGAGCAGTACTTC
D: TRBD2; size: -; V: TRBV19; J: TRBJ2-7; CDR3: CASSIGGRGYEQYF; DNA: TGTGCCAGTAGTATTGGCGGGAGAGGCTACGAGCAGTACTTC
D: -; size: -; V: TRBV10-3; J: TRBJ1-3; CDR3: CAISDLESDFSGTTIYF; DNA: TGTGCCATCAGTGACCTCGAGTCAGATTTCTCTGGAACCACCATATATTTT
D: -; size: few; V: TRBV5-1; J: TRBJ1-4; CDR3: CASSLEGVVEKLFF; DNA: TGCGCCAGCAGCTTGGAGGGGGTGGTTGAAAAACTGTTTTTT
D: -; size: many; V: TRBV5-1; J: TRBJ1-1; CDR3: CASNQDIQNTEAFF; DNA: TGCGCCAGCAACCAGGACATACAGAACACTGAAGCTTTCTTT
D: TRBD2; size: -; V: TRBV19; J: TRBJ2-2; CDR3: CASSIGAGGSTGELFF; DNA: TGTGCCAGTAGTATAGGAGCCGGGGGGTCCACCGGGGAGCTGTTTTTT
D: -; size: -; V: TRBV6-1; J: TRBJ1-5; CDR3: CASSVWVWNQPQHF; DNA: TGTGCCAGCAGTGTGTGGGTTTGGAATCAGCCCCAGCATTTT
D: -; size: many; V: TRBV4-1; J: TRBJ2-3; CDR3: CASSQGFAVTDTQYF; DNA: TGCGCCAGCAGCCAAGGGTTCGCGGTCACAGATACGCAGTATTTT
D: -; size: -; V: TRBV3-1; J: TRBJ2-7; CDR3: CASSQGTGLGEQYF; DNA: TGTGCCAGCAGCCAAGGTACAGGGCTGGGCGAGCAGTACTTC
D: -; size: many; V: TRBV2; J: TRBJ1-1; CDR3: CASSEDSLRREAFF; DNA: TGTGCCAGCAGTGAGGACAGCTTAAGACGTGAAGCTTTCTTT
D: -; size: -; V: TRBV27; J: TRBJ2-5; CDR3: CASSLGPRGLETQYF; DNA: TGTGCCAGCAGTTTAGGGCCACGGGGGTTGGAGACCCAGTACTTC
D: TRBD1; size: few; V: TRBV19; J: TRBJ2-7; CDR3: CASSIVPDRAYEQYF; DNA: TGTGCCAGTAGTATAGTCCCGGACAGGGCCTACGAGCAGTACTTC
D: -; size: -; V: TRBV10-3; J: TRBJ1-1; CDR3: CAISRPDGTSEAFF; DNA: TGTGCCATCAGCCGACCCGACGGAACAAGTGAAGCTTTCTTT
D: -; size: -; V: TRBV5-6; J: TRBJ1-3; CDR3: CASSLETEFSGNTIYF; DNA: TGTGCCAGCAGCCTCGAGACAGAGTTCTCTGGAAACACCATATATTTT
D: -; size: many; V: TRBV6-5; J: TRBJ2-7; CDR3: CASSYYNGGEQYF; DNA: TGTGCCAGCAGTTATTATAATGGGGGCGAGCAGTACTTC
D: TRBD1; size: many; V: TRBV4-3; J: TRBJ1-5; CDR3: CASSQDRGYQPQHF; DNA: TGCGCCAGCAGCCAGGACAGGGGGTATCAGCCCCAGCATTTT
D: TRBD1; size: -; V: TRBV18; J: TRBJ2-7; CDR3: CASSPGQGTYERYF; DNA: TGTGCCAGCTCACCGGGACAGGGTACCTACGAGCGGTACTTC
D: -; size: many; V: TRBV27; J: TRBJ2-3; CDR3: CASSTTGGLGPDTQYF; DNA: TGTGCCAGCAGTACCACAGGAGGTCTTGGGCCAGATACGCAGTATTTT
D: -; size: many; V: TRBV2; J: TRBJ2-3; CDR3: CASSEWAPDTQYF; DNA: TGTGCCAGCAGTGAGTGGGCGCCAGATACGCAGTATTTT
D: -; size: few; V: TRBV5-1; J: TRBJ2-7; CDR3: CASSLAQAPDEQYF; DNA: TGCGCCAGCAGCTTGGCTCAGGCCCCTGACGAGCAGTACTTC
D: -; size: many; V: TRBV4-1; J: TRBJ2-7; CDR3: CASSQDGQSYEQYF; DNA: TGCGCCAGCAGCCAAGATGGACAGAGCTACGAGCAGTACTTC
D: -; size: -; V: TRBV12-3/TRBV12-4; J: TRBJ2-5; CDR3: CASSLWNGKQETQYF; DNA: TGTGCCAGCAGTTTGTGGAACGGGAAACAAGAGACCCAGTACTTC
D: TRBD1; size: -; V: TRBV20-1; J: TRBJ2-7; CDR3: CSARDIQGASYEQYF; DNA: TGCAGTGCTAGAGATATCCAGGGGGCGTCCTACGAGCAGTACTTC
D: -; size: -; V: TRBV7-3; J: TRBJ1-1; CDR3: CASSFLKDTEAFF; DNA: TGTGCCAGCAGCTTTCTTAAGGACACTGAAGCTTTCTTT
D: TRBD1; size: many; V: TRBV29-1; J: TRBJ1-1; CDR3: CSVDSQWTGNTEAFF; DNA: TGCAGCGTTGATAGCCAATGGACAGGGAACACTGAAGCTTTCTTT
D: -; size: -; V: TRBV5-6; J: TRBJ2-7; CDR3: CASSLARVEQYF; DNA: TGTGCCAGCAGCTTGGCCCGCGTCGAGCAGTACTTC
D: TRBD2; size: -; V: TRBV28; J: TRBJ2-7; CDR3: CASSTKNLLAGRSYEQYF; DNA: TGTGCCAGCAGTACGAAGAACCTGCTAGCGGGTCGGTCCTACGAGCAGTACTTC
D: TRBD1; size: many; V: TRBV12-3/TRBV12-4; J: TRBJ2-5; CDR3: CASSFIGQGQKETQYF; DNA: TGTGCCAGCAGTTTTATTGGACAGGGACAGAAAGAGACCCAGTACTTC
D: -; size: -; V: TRBV19; J: TRBJ2-6; CDR3: CASSIPPGGQFSGANDLTF; DNA: TGTGCCAGTAGTATTCCTCCCGGCGGACAATTCTCTGGGGCCAACGACCTGACCTTC
D: -; size: many; V: TRBV28; J: TRBJ2-5; CDR3: CASSFTGFQETQYF; DNA: TGTGCCAGCAGTTTTACAGGGTTTCAAGAGACCCAGTACTTC
D: -; size: -; V: TRBV27; J: TRBJ1-5; CDR3: CASSLSGNRPQHF; DNA: TGTGCCAGCAGTTTGTCGGGAAATCGGCCCCAGCATTTT
D: TRBD2; size: -; V: TRBV20-1; J: TRBJ2-7; CDR3: CSARDPASGISIYEQYF; DNA: TGCAGTGCTAGAGACCCTGCGAGCGGGATATCGATTTACGAGCAGTACTTC
D: TRBD2; size: many; V: TRBV7-6; J: TRBJ2-1; CDR3: CASSLAIAGGSYNEQFF; DNA: TGTGCCAGCAGCTTAGCGATAGCGGGAGGCTCCTACAATGAGCAGTTCTTC
D: -; size: -; V: TRBV11-2; J: TRBJ2-3; CDR3: CASSLAAGYTDTQYF; DNA: TGTGCCAGCAGCTTGGCGGCAGGGTACACAGATACGCAGTATTTT
D: -; size: few; V: TRBV1; J: TRBJ2-3; CDR3: CTSSQPPALGLTDTQYF; DNA: TGCACCAGCAGCCAACCCCCTGCCTTGGGTCTCACAGATACGCAGTATTTT
D: -; size: -; V: TRBV7-9; J: TRBJ1-1; CDR3: CASSLAGSGDTEAFF; DNA: TGTGCCAGCAGCTTAGCGGGGTCGGGGGACACTGAAGCTTTCTTT
D: TRBD2; size: -; V: TRBV20-1; J: TRBJ2-1; CDR3: CSVYEGTSGPNEQFF; DNA: TGCAGTGTCTACGAAGGGACTAGCGGGCCCAATGAGCAGTTCTTC
D: -; size: -; V: TRBV6-1; J: TRBJ1-2; CDR3: CASKRQVAYGYPF; DNA: TGTGCCAGTAAAAGACAGGTCGCCTATGGCTACCCCTTC
D: -; size: -; V: TRBV6-6; J: TRBJ2-3; CDR3: CASLRVEGSWQDTQYF; DNA: TGTGCCAGCTTGCGCGTCGAGGGATCATGGCAAGATACGCAGTATTTT
D: -; size: -; V: TRBV29-1; J: TRBJ2-1; CDR3: CSAEDVTKWGEQFF; DNA: TGCAGCGCTGAAGACGTGACCAAGTGGGGTGAGCAGTTCTTC
D: -; size: many; V: TRBV7-9; J: TRBJ2-3; CDR3: CASSFWTDTDTQYF; DNA: TGTGCCAGCAGCTTTTGGACAGACACAGATACGCAGTATTTT